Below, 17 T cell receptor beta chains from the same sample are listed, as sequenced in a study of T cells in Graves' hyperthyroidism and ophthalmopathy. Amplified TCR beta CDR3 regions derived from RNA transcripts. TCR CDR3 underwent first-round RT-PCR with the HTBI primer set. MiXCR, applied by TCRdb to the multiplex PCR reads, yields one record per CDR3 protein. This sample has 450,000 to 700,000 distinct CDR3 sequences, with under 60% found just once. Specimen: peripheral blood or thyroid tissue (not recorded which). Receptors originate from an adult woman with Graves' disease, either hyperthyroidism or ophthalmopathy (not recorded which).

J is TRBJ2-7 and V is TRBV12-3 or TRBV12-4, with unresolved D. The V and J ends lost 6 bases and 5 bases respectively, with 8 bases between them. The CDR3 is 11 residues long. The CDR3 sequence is CASSLKNEQYF. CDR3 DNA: TGTGCCAGCAGCCTGAAGAACGAGCAGTACTTC.

Here the CDR3 reads CSARQGTEAFF. CDR3 nucleotides: TGCAGTGCTAGGCAGGGGACTGAAGCTTTCTTT. The V gene is TRBV20-1, the J gene TRBJ1-1; tentative D call: TRBD1 (6 bases). V was trimmed by 3 bases and J by 5 bases, leaving 7 bases between them. CDR1 and CDR2 from the germline V gene are DFQATT and SNEGSKA (reference sequence). This CDR3 contains 11 residues.

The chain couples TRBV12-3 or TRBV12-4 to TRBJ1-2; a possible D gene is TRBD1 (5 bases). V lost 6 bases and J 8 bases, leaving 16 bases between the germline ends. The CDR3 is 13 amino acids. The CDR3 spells CASRLTASGGYTF. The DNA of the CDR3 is TGTGCCAGCAGGTTGACAGCTTCAGGGGGCTACACCTTC.

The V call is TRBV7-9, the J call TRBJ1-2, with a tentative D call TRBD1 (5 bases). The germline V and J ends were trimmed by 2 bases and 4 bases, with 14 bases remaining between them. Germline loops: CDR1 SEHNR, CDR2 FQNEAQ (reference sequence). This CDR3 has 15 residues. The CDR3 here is CASSLSSGSSYGYTF. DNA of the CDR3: TGTGCCAGCAGCTTATCATCAGGGTCGTCCTATGGCTACACCTTC.

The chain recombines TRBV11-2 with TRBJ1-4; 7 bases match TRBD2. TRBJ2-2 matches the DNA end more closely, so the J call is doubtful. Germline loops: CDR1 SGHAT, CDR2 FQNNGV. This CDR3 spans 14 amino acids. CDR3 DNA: TGTGCCAGCAGCCCAGTGTCTAGCGGCGGGGAGCTGTTTTTT. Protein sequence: CASSPVSSGGELFF.

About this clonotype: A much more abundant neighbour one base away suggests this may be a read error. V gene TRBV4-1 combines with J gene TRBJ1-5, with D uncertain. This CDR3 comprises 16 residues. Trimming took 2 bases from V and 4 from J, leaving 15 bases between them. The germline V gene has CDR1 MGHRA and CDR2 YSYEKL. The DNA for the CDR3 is TGCGCCAGCAGCCAAAATATATCAAAACGAAATCAGCCCCAGCATTTT. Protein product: CASSQNISKRNQPQHF.

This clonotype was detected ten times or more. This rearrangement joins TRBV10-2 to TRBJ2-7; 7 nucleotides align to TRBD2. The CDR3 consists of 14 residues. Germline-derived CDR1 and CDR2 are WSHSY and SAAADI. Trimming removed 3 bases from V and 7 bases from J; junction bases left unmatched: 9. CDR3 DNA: TGCGCCAGCAGTGAAGGAGCGGGACGTGGGGAGCAGTACTTC. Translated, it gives CASSEGAGRGEQYF.

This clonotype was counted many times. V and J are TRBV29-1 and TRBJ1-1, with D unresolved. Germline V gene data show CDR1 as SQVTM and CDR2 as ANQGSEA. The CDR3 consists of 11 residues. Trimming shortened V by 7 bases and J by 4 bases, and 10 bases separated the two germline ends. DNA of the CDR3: TGCAGCGGAGGGATGCCCACTGAAGCTTTCTTT. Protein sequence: CSGGMPTEAFF.

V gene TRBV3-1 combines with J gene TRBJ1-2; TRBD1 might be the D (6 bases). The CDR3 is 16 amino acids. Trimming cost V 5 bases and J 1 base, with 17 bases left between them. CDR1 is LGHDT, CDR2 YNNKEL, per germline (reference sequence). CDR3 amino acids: CASSTTANRDNYGYTF. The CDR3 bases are TGTGCCAGCAGCACAACCGCTAACAGGGATAACTATGGCTACACCTTC.

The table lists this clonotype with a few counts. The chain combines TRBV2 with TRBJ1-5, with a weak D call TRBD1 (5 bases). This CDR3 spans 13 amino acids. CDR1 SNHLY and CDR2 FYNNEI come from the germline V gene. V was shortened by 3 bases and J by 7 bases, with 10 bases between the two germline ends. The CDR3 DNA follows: TGTGCCAGCAGTGAGTCGGGGGGGCAGCCCCAGCATTTT. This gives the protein CASSESGGQPQHF.

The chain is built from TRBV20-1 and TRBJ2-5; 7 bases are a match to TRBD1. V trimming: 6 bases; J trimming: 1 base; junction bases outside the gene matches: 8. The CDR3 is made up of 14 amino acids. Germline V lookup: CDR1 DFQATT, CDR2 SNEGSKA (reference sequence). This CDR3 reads CSARYRDSQETQYF. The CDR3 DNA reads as TGCAGTGCCCGCTACCGGGACAGCCAAGAGACCCAGTACTTC.

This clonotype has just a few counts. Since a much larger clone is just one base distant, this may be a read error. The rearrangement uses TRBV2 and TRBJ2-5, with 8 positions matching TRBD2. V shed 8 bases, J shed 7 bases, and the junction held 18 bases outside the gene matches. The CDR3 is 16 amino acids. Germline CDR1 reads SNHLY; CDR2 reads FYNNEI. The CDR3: CASRGLEAGVGGTQYF. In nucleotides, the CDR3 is TGTGCCAGCCGCGGTCTCGAAGCGGGAGTTGGAGGGACCCAGTACTTC.

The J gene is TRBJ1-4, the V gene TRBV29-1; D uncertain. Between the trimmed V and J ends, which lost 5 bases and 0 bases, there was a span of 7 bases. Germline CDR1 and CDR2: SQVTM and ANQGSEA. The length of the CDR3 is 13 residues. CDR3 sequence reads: CSVTWTTNEKLFF. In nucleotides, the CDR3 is TGCAGCGTTACGTGGACAACTAATGAAAAACTGTTTTTT.

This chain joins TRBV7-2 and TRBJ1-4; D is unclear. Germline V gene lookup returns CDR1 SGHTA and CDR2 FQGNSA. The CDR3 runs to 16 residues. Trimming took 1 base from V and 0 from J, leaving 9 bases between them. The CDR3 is CASSLVAGTTNEKLFF. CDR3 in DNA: TGTGCCAGCAGCTTAGTTGCGGGTACAACTAATGAAAAACTGTTTTTT.

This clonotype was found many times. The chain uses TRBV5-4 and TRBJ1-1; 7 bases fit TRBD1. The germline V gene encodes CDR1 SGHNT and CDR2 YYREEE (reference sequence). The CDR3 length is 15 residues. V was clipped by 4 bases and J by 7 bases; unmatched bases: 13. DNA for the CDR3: TGTGCCAGCAGCCCGATGGGACAGCTCAATTTTGAAGCTTTCTTT. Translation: CASSPMGQLNFEAFF.

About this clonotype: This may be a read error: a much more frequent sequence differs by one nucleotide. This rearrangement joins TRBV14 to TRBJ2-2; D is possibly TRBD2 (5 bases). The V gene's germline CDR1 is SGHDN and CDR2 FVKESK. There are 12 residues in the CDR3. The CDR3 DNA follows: TGTGCCAGCAGACCAGGAACCGGGAAGCTGTTTTTT. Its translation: CASRPGTGKLFF.

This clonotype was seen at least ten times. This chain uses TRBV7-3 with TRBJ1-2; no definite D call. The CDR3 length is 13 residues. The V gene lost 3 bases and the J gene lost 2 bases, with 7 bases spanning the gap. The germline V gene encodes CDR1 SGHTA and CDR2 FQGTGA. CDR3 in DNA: TGTGCCAGCAGCTTTTACAGAAACTATGGCTACACCTTC. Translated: CASSFYRNYGYTF.